These 21 T cell receptor beta chains were all obtained from the same sample, sequenced in a study of blood T cell repertoires in COVID-19 (dated by TCRdb to the early 2020s). Library generation was performed with the immunoSEQ multiplex PCR assay. TCRdb stores this immuneACCESS table with in-frame sequences only. Part of the clones is absent; in the studies checked, under half of the shortfall reflects unresolved V genes, and no reason is known for the rest. The sample has fewer than 300,000 clones on record, over 80% of them singletons. Approximately 1.6% of the sample rests with the top ten. The sequenced sample consisted of peripheral blood. The receptors originated from a woman aged 40 to 50 who had recovered from COVID-19.

This clone has at least ten counts. This rearrangement joins TRBV7-2 to TRBJ2-7; 13 bases agree with TRBD2. The CDR3 is made up of 19 amino acids. Germline V gives CDR1 SGHTA, CDR2 FQGNSA. Unmatched junction bases numbered 13, after V lost 4 bases and J lost 1 base. CDR3 in DNA: TGTGCCAGCAGCTCCGGGACTAGCGGGGTCTCGGGGCCTTCCTACGAGCAGTACTTC. This encodes CASSSGTSGVSGPSYEQYF.

The chain is built from TRBV3-1 (or the pseudogene TRBV3-2) and TRBJ1-6, with D possibly TRBD1 on 5 matching bases. Trimming took off 3 bases at V and 9 bases at J, with 15 bases between the two ends. The CDR3 extends over 15 amino acids. Per the germline V gene, CDR1 is LGHDT and CDR2 is YNNKEL (reference sequence). This CDR3 is CASSHGFAGGSPLHF. Here the CDR3 DNA reads TGTGCCAGCAGCCACGGGTTTGCGGGGGGTTCACCCCTCCACTTT.

The chain links TRBV3-1 (or the pseudogene TRBV3-2) to TRBJ2-1; D remains ambiguous. V was clipped by 1 base and J by 4 bases, with 11 bases between them. Germline CDR1 and CDR2: LGHDT and YNNKEL (reference sequence). This CDR3 comprises 15 residues. The DNA of the CDR3 is TGTGCCAGCAGCCAAGCAGTCACGAAGTACAATGAGCAGTTCTTC. Translating gives CASSQAVTKYNEQFF.

V and J are TRBV4-1 and TRBJ2-7; D call uncertain. Germline CDR1 MGHRA, CDR2 YSYEKL. The CDR3 has 14 residues. Trimming left V 4 bases short and J 3 bases short, with 13 bases between. The DNA of the CDR3 is TGCGCCAGCAGCCTAACACCAGCGAACTACGAGCAGTACTTC. Translated, it gives CASSLTPANYEQYF.

The rearrangement uses TRBV5-1 and TRBJ1-6; perhaps TRBD1 as D (6 bases). Looked up from germline, CDR1 is SGHRS and CDR2 is YFSETQ. The V end was cut by 3 bases, the J end by 6 bases, with 16 bases between. There are 16 residues in the CDR3. The DNA for the CDR3 is TGCGCCAGCAGCTCGCGAGAACCAGGGGCTAATTCACCCCTCCACTTT. This encodes CASSSREPGANSPLHF.

V and J are TRBV14 and TRBJ1-1; D not certain. The CDR3 has 14 residues. Germline CDR1 and CDR2: SGHDN and FVKESK. Trimming took 1 base from V and 4 from J, leaving 10 bases between them. CDR3 region: CASSQVIGSTEAFF. The CDR3 region has the DNA TGTGCCAGCAGCCAAGTTATAGGGAGCACTGAAGCTTTCTTT.

The chain recombines TRBV2 with TRBJ2-5; D may be TRBD2 (6 bases). Germline assignment: CDR1 SNHLY and CDR2 FYNNEI. Trimming shortened V by 3 bases and J by 4 bases, and 15 bases separated the two germline ends. The length of the CDR3 is 15 residues. CDR3: CASSERAAGGETQYF. The CDR3 DNA reads as TGTGCCAGCAGTGAGAGGGCCGCCGGGGGAGAGACCCAGTACTTC.

The chain carries TRBV19 and TRBJ2-3, with a weak D call TRBD2 (5 bases). The length of the CDR3 is 14 residues. Germline V gene sequence: CDR1 LNHDA, CDR2 SQIVND (reference sequence). Trimming took off 6 bases at V and 4 bases at J, with 14 bases between the two ends. The CDR3 coding sequence is TGTGCCAGTAGGAAGAGTAAGGACTCAGATACGCAGTATTTT. Its protein is CASRKSKDSDTQYF.

This clone appeared once. A read error may produce the germline difference seen at one junction end. The chain links TRBV19 to TRBJ1-1; D not resolved. CDR1 is LNHDA and CDR2 is SQIVND in the germline V gene (reference sequence). The CDR3 runs to 15 residues. The CDR3 is CTSTTLTSLNTEAFF. CDR3 nucleotides: TGTACCAGTACCACACTGACAAGCCTGAACACTGAAGCTTTCTTT.

The chain employs TRBV7-2 and TRBJ2-1, with 8 bases lining up with TRBD2. The junction had 4 bases not matched to a gene; V was cut back by 1 base and J by 2 bases. Per germline, CDR1 SGHTA and CDR2 FQGNSA. The CDR3 extends over 16 amino acids. The CDR3 loop reads CASSLGGGGPYNEQFF. CDR3 coding DNA: TGTGCCAGCAGCTTAGGGGGCGGGGGGCCCTACAATGAGCAGTTCTTC.

The chain has TRBV7-9 and TRBJ2-1; TRBD2 is a possible D gene (5 bases). V gave up 5 bases and J gave up 0 bases, with 11 bases separating them. From germline, CDR1 is SEHNR and CDR2 FQNEAQ (reference sequence). CDR3 length equals 15 residues. The CDR3, as DNA: TGTGCCAGCAGCCCGGACTTCTCCTCCTACAATGAGCAGTTCTTC. Its translation is CASSPDFSSYNEQFF.

The chain couples TRBV5-1 to TRBJ2-1, with D possibly TRBD2 on 5 matching bases. This CDR3 has 14 amino acids. The V end lost 4 bases, the J end lost 0 bases, and 8 bases lay between the germline ends. Germline CDR1 is SGHRS and CDR2 is YFSETQ. The CDR3 region is CASSHGGSYNEQFF. CDR3 nucleotide sequence: TGCGCCAGCAGCCACGGAGGCTCCTACAATGAGCAGTTCTTC.

The sample holds a few counts of this clone. The rearrangement uses TRBV27 and TRBJ2-7; a weak D match, TRBD1 (5 bases). From germline, CDR1 is MNHEY and CDR2 SMNVEV (reference sequence). The CDR3 is 12 amino acids. With 10 bases removed from V and 3 bases from J, the gap between germline ends came to 13 bases. The chain's CDR3 is CATRDSLYEQYF. DNA for the CDR3: TGTGCCACCAGAGACAGCCTCTACGAGCAGTACTTC.

V and J are TRBV2 and TRBJ2-5, with 11 bases that match TRBD1. V was clipped by 7 bases and J by 4 bases; unmatched bases: 5. The V gene's germline CDR1 is SNHLY and CDR2 FYNNEI. CDR3 size: 14 residues. For the CDR3, the DNA is TGTGCCAGCACCTGGACAGGGGGCGTAGAGACCCAGTACTTC. Protein sequence: CASTWTGGVETQYF.

The V gene is TRBV19, the J gene TRBJ1-1; 7 bases align to TRBD1. Per the germline V gene, CDR1 is LNHDA and CDR2 is SQIVND (reference sequence). Trimming cost V 6 bases and J 8 bases; bases outside gene matches: 3. This CDR3 is built from 11 residues. The CDR3 here is CASSEDREAFF. CDR3 in DNA: TGTGCCAGTAGCGAGGACAGGGAAGCTTTCTTT.

The V call is TRBV9, the J call TRBJ2-3; 9 bases align to TRBD1. Germline CDR1 is SGDLS and CDR2 is YYNGEE. The CDR3 spans 15 residues. Trimming removed 3 bases from V and 2 bases from J; junction bases left unmatched: 4. CDR3 coding DNA: TGTGCCAGCAGCGCACAGGGGGCGTTCACAGATACGCAGTATTTT. Amino acid sequence: CASSAQGAFTDTQYF.

CDR3 protein: CATSRAGTRNEKLFF. The CDR3 coding sequence is TGTGCCACCAGCAGAGCCGGGACAAGAAATGAAAAACTGTTTTTT. V usage is TRBV15 and J usage is TRBJ1-4, with D possibly being TRBD1 (6 bases). The CDR3 length is 15 residues. V was clipped by 1 base and J by 5 bases, with 11 bases between them. Germline V gene data show CDR1 as LNHNV and CDR2 as YYDKDF (reference sequence).

The rearrangement joins TRBV6-5 to TRBJ1-2; TRBD1 is a possible D gene (6 bases). The CDR3 is made up of 15 amino acids. Germline loops: CDR1 MNHEY, CDR2 SVGAGI. The germline V and J ends were trimmed by 6 bases and 0 bases, with 14 bases remaining between them. The CDR3 nucleotides read TGTGCCAGCAGCCCCTACAGGGCCTCTAACTATGGCTACACCTTC. Translation: CASSPYRASNYGYTF.

DNA for the CDR3: TGTGCCAGCAGTGAATATACTAAGAGCGTAAGCGTCCCTGTGGAGCAGTACTTC. It codes for CASSEYTKSVSVPVEQYF. This sequence joins TRBV25-1 and TRBJ2-7; no firm D call. The CDR3 is 18 residues long. Germline CDR1 MGHDK, CDR2 SYGVNS. V lost 0 bases and J 7 bases, leaving 25 bases between the germline ends.

Note on this clone: This CDR3 is also generated by other DNA sequences in the sample. In nucleotides, the CDR3 is TGTGCCATCAGTGAATCACAGGAGAACACTGAAGCTTTCTTT. Translated: CAISESQENTEAFF. The chain recombines TRBV10-3 with TRBJ1-1; TRBD1 might be the D (5 bases). V lost 3 bases and J lost 1, with 9 bases in between. Germline V lookup: CDR1 ENHRY, CDR2 SYGVKD. The CDR3 consists of 14 residues.

This chain joins TRBV6-5 and TRBJ2-4, with 7 nucleotides matching TRBD1. The V and J ends lost 3 bases and 8 bases, in that order; junction bases with no gene match: 4. The germline gives CDR1 MNHEY, CDR2 SVGAGI. The CDR3 runs to 13 residues. CDR3 region: CASSYPGTDIQYF. The CDR3 nucleotides read TGTGCCAGCAGTTATCCCGGGACAGACATTCAGTACTTC.